Below, 18 T cell receptor beta chains from the same sample are listed, as sequenced in a study of T cell changes during pregnancy in multiple sclerosis. Only in-frame clones appear in the TCRdb table, and some are missing; sequencing was by immunoSEQ multiplex PCR. This sample has tens of thousands of clones, with over 90% found just once. The input for sequencing was peripheral blood, taken in the first trimester of pregnancy. Receptor source: a female donor with multiple sclerosis, enrolled in a pregnancy study.

The CDR3 nucleotides are TGTGCCAGCAGCTTAGGTAGCGGGGGCCCAGATACGCAGTATTTT. This gives the protein CASSLGSGGPDTQYF. The chain employs TRBV7-2 and TRBJ2-3, with 9 bases fitting TRBD2. V dropped 1 base and J dropped 4; count of bases not matched to a gene: 3. The germline V gene encodes CDR1 SGHTA and CDR2 FQGNSA. CDR3 length equals 15 residues.

The gene calls are TRBV7-9 and TRBJ2-1; 9 nucleotides align to TRBD1. Germline CDR1 SEHNR, CDR2 FQNEAQ (reference sequence). CDR3 size: 13 residues. Trimming removed 4 bases from V and 10 bases from J; junction bases left unmatched: 5. The CDR3 DNA is TGTGCCAGCAGCTCAACAGGGGGCAGCGAGCAGTTCTTC. It yields the protein CASSSTGGSEQFF.

This chain connects TRBV9 to TRBJ1-3; 8 bases are shared with TRBD1. The CDR3 has 16 amino acids. The germline gives CDR1 SGDLS, CDR2 YYNGEE. V lost 2 bases, J lost 0 bases, and 4 bases stayed unmatched. The CDR3 reads CASSVQGAHSGNTIYF. The CDR3, as DNA: TGTGCCAGCAGCGTTCAGGGGGCCCACTCTGGAAACACCATATATTTT. Full variable domain (rest looked up from reference TRBV9 and TRBJ1-3): DSGVTQTPKHLITATGQRVTLRCSPRSGDLSVYWYQQSLDQGLQFLIQYYNGEERAKGNILERFSAQQFPDLHSELNLSSLELGDSALYFCASSVQGAHSGNTIYFGEGSWLTVV.

V and J are TRBV11-3 and TRBJ2-1; TRBD2 matches at 11 bases. V gave up 1 base and J gave up 9 bases; unmatched junction bases: 8. The germline CDR1 and CDR2 sequences are SGHNT and YENEEA. This CDR3 has 16 residues. CDR3 nucleotide sequence: TGTGCCAGCAGCTTAGGGGCACTAGCGGGGGTCAGTGAGCAGTTCTTC. Protein product: CASSLGALAGVSEQFF.

CDR3 in amino acids: CASSTPRTGGTSVGYEQYF. Written as DNA, the CDR3 is TGTGCCAGCAGTACGCCCCGGACAGGGGGTACCTCTGTTGGCTACGAGCAGTACTTC. This chain links TRBV27 with TRBJ2-7; TRBD1 matches at 10 bases. This CDR3 is 19 amino acids long. From germline, CDR1 is MNHEY and CDR2 SMNVEV (reference sequence). The V gene end was trimmed by 5 bases and the J gene end by 3 bases; junction bases not matched to a gene: 19.

As concerns this clone: Additional DNA sequences in this sample encode the identical CDR3. The chain has TRBV7-3 and TRBJ2-1, with 10 nucleotides matching TRBD2. The CDR3 consists of 16 residues. With V trimmed by 5 bases and J by 0 bases, 4 bases remained unmatched. The germline CDR1 and CDR2 sequences are SGHTA and FQGTGA. CDR3 coding DNA: TGTGCCAGCAGCATTAGCGGGGGGAGCTCCTACAATGAGCAGTTCTTC. Translated, it gives CASSISGGSSYNEQFF. Variable domain in full (rest from reference TRBV7-3 and TRBJ2-1): GAGVSQTPSNKVTEKGKYVELRCDPISGHTALYWYRQSLGQGPEFLIYFQGTGAADDSGLPNDRFFAVRPEGSVSTLKIQRTERGDSAVYLCASSISGGSSYNEQFFGPGTRLTVL.

J is TRBJ2-7 and V is TRBV7-3; D ambiguous. CDR3 length: 13 residues. The germline CDR1 and CDR2 sequences are SGHTA and FQGTGA. V was shortened by 1 base and J by 3 bases, with 7 bases between the two germline ends. Here the CDR3 DNA reads TGTGCCAGCAGCTTAAACTCGGGCTACGAGCAGTACTTC. Protein sequence: CASSLNSGYEQYF. The full variable domain, its missing parts supplied by reference TRBV7-3 and TRBJ2-7, is GAGVSQTPSNKVTEKGKYVELRCDPISGHTALYWYRQSLGQGPEFLIYFQGTGAADDSGLPNDRFFAVRPEGSVSTLKIQRTERGDSAVYLCASSLNSGYEQYFGPGTRLTVT.

V usage is TRBV9 and J usage is TRBJ2-3, with TRBD2 identical over 7 bases. Germline CDR1 is SGDLS and CDR2 is YYNGEE. The CDR3 consists of 14 residues. V gave up 5 bases and J gave up 1 base; unmatched junction bases: 4. The CDR3 nucleotides read TGTGCCAGCAGTATGGGGGGGGGCACAGATACGCAGTATTTT. Encoded protein: CASSMGGGTDTQYF. Supplemented by reference TRBV9 and TRBJ2-3, the full variable domain reads DSGVTQTPKHLITATGQRVTLRCSPRSGDLSVYWYQQSLDQGLQFLIQYYNGEERAKGNILERFSAQQFPDLHSELNLSSLELGDSALYFCASSMGGGTDTQYFGPGTRLTVL.

V is TRBV6-1 and J is TRBJ2-7; 7 bases map to TRBD1. Germline lookup yields CDR1 MNHNS and CDR2 SASEGT. The CDR3 is 12 residues long. Unmatched junction bases numbered 3, after V lost 7 bases and J lost 3 bases. The CDR3 nucleotides are TGTGCCAGCACCAGGGGGAACTACGAGCAGTACTTC. Protein: CASTRGNYEQYF.

The rearrangement links TRBV4-3 to TRBJ2-7, with a tentative D call TRBD2 (6 bases). The CDR3 sequence is 15 residues long. Trimming left V 1 base short and J 2 bases short, with 12 bases between. Germline CDR1 is LGHNA and CDR2 is YSLEER. This CDR3 reads CASSQVWRAAYEQYF. In nucleotides, the CDR3 is TGCGCCAGCAGCCAAGTTTGGAGGGCGGCCTACGAGCAGTACTTC.

The genes are TRBV19 and TRBJ2-7; 7 bases align to TRBD1. CDR3 length equals 15 residues. The V gene's germline CDR1 is LNHDA and CDR2 SQIVND (reference sequence). Unmatched junction bases numbered 8, after V lost 3 bases and J lost 3 bases. The CDR3 coding sequence is TGTGCCAGTAGTATCGACAGGGAAGGAATCTACGAGCAGTACTTC. This gives the protein CASSIDREGIYEQYF.

The CDR3 is CASSPRKRDYNNNEQFF. The CDR3 coding sequence is TGTGCCAGCAGCCCCCGGAAGCGGGACTACAACAACAATGAGCAGTTCTTC. The chain is built from TRBV4-2 and TRBJ2-1; 7 bases map to TRBD2. After removal of 4 bases from V and 5 bases from J, the junction contained 14 bases not matched to a gene. CDR1 LGHNA and CDR2 YNFKEQ come from the germline V gene. This CDR3 is 17 amino acids long.

The chain is built from TRBV7-2 and TRBJ2-2; 9 bases are shared with TRBD1. J gave up 6 bases and V 5 bases, and 10 bases lay outside the gene matches. The CDR3 covers 16 residues. Germline-derived CDR1 and CDR2 are SGHTA and FQGNSA. CDR3 nucleotides: TGTGCCAGCAGCCCTGGACAGGGGACCTTCGCCGGGGAGCTGTTTTTT. This sequence encodes CASSPGQGTFAGELFF.

The J gene is TRBJ1-1, the V gene TRBV7-9; D may be TRBD1 (5 bases). Trimming took 1 base from V and 1 from J, leaving 13 bases between them. The germline V gene encodes CDR1 SEHNR and CDR2 FQNEAQ (reference sequence). This CDR3 is 16 amino acids long. The CDR3 region is CASSLEGTGRNTEAFF. CDR3 DNA sequence: TGTGCCAGCAGCTTAGAGGGTACAGGTAGGAACACTGAAGCTTTCTTT.

The CDR3 DNA is TGTGCCAGCAGCCAACGGCGGGGCACTTACACAGATACGCAGTATTTT. It yields the protein CASSQRRGTYTDTQYF. The chain joins TRBV11-2 to TRBJ2-3; a possible D gene is TRBD2 (6 bases). Per the germline V gene, CDR1 is SGHAT and CDR2 is FQNNGV. The V and J ends lost 5 bases and 2 bases respectively, with 17 bases between them. This CDR3 is built from 16 residues.

V gene TRBV9 combines with J gene TRBJ2-3, with a weak D call TRBD1 (5 bases). Germline values: CDR1 SGDLS, CDR2 YYNGEE. V was clipped by 4 bases and J by 2 bases, with 20 bases between them. The CDR3 is 17 residues long. The CDR3 DNA is TGTGCCAGCAGCCCCCACCCTTCCTTAGGACACACAGATACGCAGTATTTT. This sequence encodes CASSPHPSLGHTDTQYF.

This chain uses TRBV7-2 with TRBJ2-1; a possible D gene is TRBD2 (5 bases). V gave up 5 bases and J gave up 0 bases, with 11 bases separating them. There are 15 residues in the CDR3. Germline CDR1 SGHTA, CDR2 FQGNSA. CDR3 in amino acids: CASSGRGSSYNEQFF. CDR3 nucleotides: TGTGCCAGCAGCGGACGAGGGAGCTCCTACAATGAGCAGTTCTTC.

The chain joins TRBV15 to TRBJ1-6; 7 bases agree with TRBD1. V trimming: 3 bases; J trimming: 6 bases; junction bases outside the gene matches: 5. Germline values: CDR1 LNHNV, CDR2 YYDKDF (reference sequence). CDR3 length: 15 amino acids. CDR3 coding DNA: TGTGCCACCAGCAGGGAAAGACAGGGTAATTCACCCCTCCACTTT. It yields the protein CATSRERQGNSPLHF.